This TCR beta chain is drawn from a study of Graves' ophthalmopathy and Graves' hyperthyroidism. Whole-study results and caveats: The majority of expanded thyroid clonotypes above 0.001 frequency also occurred in blood. The 13-signature model separated ophthalmopathy from stable hyperthyroidism at almost 90% sensitivity and roughly 80% specificity. Ophthalmopathy progression was predicted with approximately 64% sensitivity and approximately 79% specificity.

The sequenced template was RNA, covering the TCR beta CDR3 region. Second-round multiplex PCR followed a first-round RT-PCR using HTBI primers. TCRdb analysed the multiplex PCR reads with MiXCR anew, one entry per CDR3 protein. The table lists about 700,000 distinct CDR3 sequences, around 40% of them singletons, with about 40% in the top ten. Germline-derived CDR1 and CDR2 are SGHTA and FQGNSA. The CDR3 is 14 amino acids. Deletions cut 3 bases from V and 0 bases from J, with 7 bases between. As regards this clonotype: Its antigen is unknown.

This chain joins TRBV7-2 and TRBJ2-3; D gene unclear. The clonotype comes from an adult man with Graves' ophthalmopathy. The sequencing input was peripheral blood. The CDR3 DNA sequence: TGTGCCAGCAGCTTGAGCAGGAGCACAGATACGCAGTATTTT. Protein sequence: CASSLSRSTDTQYF.